This T cell receptor beta chain was identified in a study of blood T cell repertoires in COVID-19. Study-level background: Italy, Spain and the United States were the sources of the convalescent and acute COVID-19 samples. The cDNA or gDNA used as material had been derived from T cells, B-cell-depleted T cells, or PBMCs.

Germline V gives CDR1 LNHDA, CDR2 SQIVND (reference sequence). The CDR3 runs to 15 residues. Trimming removed 5 bases at V and 6 bases at J, with 17 bases between. Authors' analysis steps: The authors estimated nucleated cell counts from reference gene primer amplification. Produced via immunoSEQ multiplex PCR; TCRdb's table is partial and in-frame only. From that table come the V and J calls and clone size; the DNA was used to work out D and trimming. The data show about 200,000 clones, 70% to 85% seen once. The material sequenced was peripheral blood. The chain has TRBV19 and TRBJ2-4; D may be TRBD2 (7 bases). This sequence was found in a human donor with acute or convalescent COVID-19. The donor label of this sample is uncertain. The CDR3 region has the DNA TGTGCCAGTAGTCCCCAGGCAGGGGAGGGAAACATTCAGTACTTC. Translating gives CASSPQAGEGNIQYF.